This T cell receptor (beta chain) derives from a study of glioma-infiltrating T cells. The study's findings and limits: Above-expected tissue-blood divergence occurred in all gliomas, most in low-grade ones.

TCR alpha and beta CDR3 regions were amplified from RNA using iRepertoire nested multiplex PCR. For one-step reverse transcription and amplification, about 90-450 ng of tissue mRNA or PBMC total RNA was used. TCRdb used MiXCR to reprocess the multiplex PCR reads, holding one entry per CDR3 protein. Here the sample spans about 130,000 distinct CDR3 sequences, roughly 25% being singletons. The CDR3 runs 16 residues. Looked up from germline, CDR1 is MNHEY and CDR2 is SMNVEV (reference sequence). The V and J ends lost 4 bases and 5 bases, in that order; junction bases with no gene match: 11. In its sample, this clonotype was seen many times. The antigen is not known.

The V gene is TRBV27, the J gene TRBJ2-3; 8 bases map to TRBD2. The sample taken for sequencing was glioma tissue, nonneoplastic brain tissue, or PBMCs (not recorded which). This receptor was obtained from a human donor with low-grade glioma or glioblastoma, undergoing nonglioma brain surgery, or in good health (not recorded which). In nucleotides, the CDR3 is TGTGCCAGCAGTTCGGGGGGGGCGAGGAGCGGAGATACGCAGTATTTT. Its translation: CASSSGGARSGDTQYF.